The present TCR beta chain was sequenced within a study of shared clonotypes between healthy human individuals. Whole-study context: Serving as donors were a couple of women and a few men, whose ages spanned 18 to 49.

This CDR3 has 16 residues. V lost 2 bases and J 4 bases, leaving 17 bases between the germline ends. CDR1 is MDHEN and CDR2 is SYDVKM in the germline V gene. Profiling relied on immunoSEQ multiplex PCR, and the TCRdb table lists in-frame clones only, not all of them. The sample includes some 2,400,000 clones, approximately 96% of them seen just once. Sample: naive CD4+ T cells sorted from blood. The subset denotes: CD45RA+ positively selected. This TCR came from a man aged 18 to 29 in good health. The V gene is TRBV28, the J gene TRBJ1-2; D not certain. The DNA of the CDR3 is TGTGCCAGCAGTTTAGGGTGGCCCCGGGGTGGCTATGGCTACACCTTC. Protein: CASSLGWPRGGYGYTF.